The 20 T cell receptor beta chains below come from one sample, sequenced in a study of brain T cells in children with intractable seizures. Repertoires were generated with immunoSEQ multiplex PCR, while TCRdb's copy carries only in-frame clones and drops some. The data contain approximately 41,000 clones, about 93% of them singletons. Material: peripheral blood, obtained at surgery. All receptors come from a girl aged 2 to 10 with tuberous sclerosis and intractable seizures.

This CDR3 is CASSTGEASTDTQYF. The CDR3 DNA reads TGTGCCAGCAGTACAGGGGAGGCTAGCACAGATACGCAGTATTTT. J is TRBJ2-3 and V is TRBV6-5; maybe TRBD1 (7 bases). Germline loops: CDR1 MNHEY, CDR2 SVGAGI. V was pared by 5 bases and J by 0 bases, with 12 bases between. This CDR3 spans 15 amino acids.

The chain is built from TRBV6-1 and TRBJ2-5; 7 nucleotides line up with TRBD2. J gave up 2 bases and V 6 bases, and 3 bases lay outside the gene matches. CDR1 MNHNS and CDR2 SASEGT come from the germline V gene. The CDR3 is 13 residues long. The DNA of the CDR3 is TGTGCCAGCAGGCCCGGGGGGCAAGAGACCCAGTACTTC. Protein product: CASRPGGQETQYF.

The CDR3 region is CASSLGGSGYEQYV. In DNA form, the CDR3 reads TGTGCCAGCAGCTTAGGGGGTAGTGGCTACGAGCAGTACGTC. The chain uses TRBV7-8 and TRBJ2-7; no clear D. Germline V CDR1 and CDR2: SGHVS, FQNEAQ. The CDR3 has 14 amino acids. Trimming cost V 1 base and J 3 bases, with 10 bases left between them.

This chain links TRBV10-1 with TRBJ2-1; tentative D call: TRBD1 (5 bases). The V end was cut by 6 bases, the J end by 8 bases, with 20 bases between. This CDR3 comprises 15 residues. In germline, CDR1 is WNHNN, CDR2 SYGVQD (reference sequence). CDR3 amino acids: CASSPNVGLFHEQFF. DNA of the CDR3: TGCGCCAGCAGCCCCAACGTGGGGCTGTTCCATGAGCAGTTCTTC.

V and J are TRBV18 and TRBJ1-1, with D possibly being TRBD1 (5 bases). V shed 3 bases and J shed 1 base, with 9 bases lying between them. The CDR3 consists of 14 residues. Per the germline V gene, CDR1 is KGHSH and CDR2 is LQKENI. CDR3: CASSPGHANTEAFF. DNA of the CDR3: TGTGCCAGCTCACCTGGACACGCGAACACTGAAGCTTTCTTT.

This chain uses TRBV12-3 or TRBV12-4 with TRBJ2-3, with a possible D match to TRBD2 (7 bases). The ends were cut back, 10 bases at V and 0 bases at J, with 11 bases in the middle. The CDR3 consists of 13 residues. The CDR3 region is CATGGPSTDTQYF. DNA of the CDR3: TGTGCCACCGGGGGGCCTAGCACAGATACGCAGTATTTT.

CDR3 in amino acids: CALLAESYEQYF. For the CDR3, the DNA is TGTGCCTTACTAGCGGAGTCCTACGAGCAGTACTTC. The chain combines TRBV30 with TRBJ2-7, with TRBD2 matching 8 bases. CDR1 and CDR2 from the germline V gene are GTSNPN and SVGIG (reference sequence). Losses at the gene ends were 7 bases for V and 1 base for J; bases not matched to a gene: 3. The CDR3 is made up of 12 amino acids.

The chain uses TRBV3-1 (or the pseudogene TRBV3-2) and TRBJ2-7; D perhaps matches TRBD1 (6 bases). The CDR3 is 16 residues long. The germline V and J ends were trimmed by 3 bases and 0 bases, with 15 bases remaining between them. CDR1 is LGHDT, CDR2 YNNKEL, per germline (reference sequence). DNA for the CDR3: TGTGCCAGCAGCCAGGACAGATACAGGGACTCCTACGAGCAGTACTTC. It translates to CASSQDRYRDSYEQYF.

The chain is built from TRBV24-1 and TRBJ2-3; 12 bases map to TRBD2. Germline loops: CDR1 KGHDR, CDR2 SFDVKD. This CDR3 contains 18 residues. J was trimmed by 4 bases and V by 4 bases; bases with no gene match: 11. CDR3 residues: CATSEASGGALLSDTQYF. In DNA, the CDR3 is TGTGCCACCAGTGAGGCTAGCGGGGGGGCGCTCCTCTCAGATACGCAGTATTTT.

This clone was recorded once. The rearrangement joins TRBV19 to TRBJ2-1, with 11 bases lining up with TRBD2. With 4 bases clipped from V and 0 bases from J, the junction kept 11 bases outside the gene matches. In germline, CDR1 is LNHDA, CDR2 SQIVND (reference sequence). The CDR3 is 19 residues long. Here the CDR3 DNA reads TGTGCCAGTAGTAGTGGGACTAGCGGATATCTGAGCTCCTACAATGAGCAGTTCTTC. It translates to CASSSGTSGYLSSYNEQFF. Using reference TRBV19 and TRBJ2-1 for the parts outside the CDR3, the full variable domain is DGGITQSPKYLFRKEGQNVTLSCEQNLNHDAMYWYRQDPGQGLRLIYYSQIVNDFQKGDIAEGYSVSREKKESFPLTVTSAQKNPTAFYLCASSSGTSGYLSSYNEQFFGPGTRLTVL.

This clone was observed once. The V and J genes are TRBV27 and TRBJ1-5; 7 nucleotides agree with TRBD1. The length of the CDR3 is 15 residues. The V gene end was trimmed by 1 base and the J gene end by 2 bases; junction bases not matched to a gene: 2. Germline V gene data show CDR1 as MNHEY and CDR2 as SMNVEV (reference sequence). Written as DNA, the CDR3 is TGTGCCAGCAGTTTATACAGGGGTGGCAATCAGCCCCAGCATTTT. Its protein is CASSLYRGGNQPQHF.

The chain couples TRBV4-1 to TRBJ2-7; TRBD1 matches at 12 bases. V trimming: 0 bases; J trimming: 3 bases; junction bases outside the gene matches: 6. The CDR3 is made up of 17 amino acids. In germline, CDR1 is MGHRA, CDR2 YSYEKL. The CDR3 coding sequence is TGCGCCAGCAGCCAAGATAGGGGGACAGGGGGCTTCTACGAGCAGTACTTC. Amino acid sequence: CASSQDRGTGGFYEQYF.

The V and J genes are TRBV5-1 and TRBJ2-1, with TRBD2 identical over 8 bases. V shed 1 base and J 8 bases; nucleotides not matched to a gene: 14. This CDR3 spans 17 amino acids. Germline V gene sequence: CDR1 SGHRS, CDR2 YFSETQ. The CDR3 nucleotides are TGCGCCAGCAGCTTGCTCTTACGGGGGGGTTTTAGCGATGAGCAGTTCTTC. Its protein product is CASSLLLRGGFSDEQFF.

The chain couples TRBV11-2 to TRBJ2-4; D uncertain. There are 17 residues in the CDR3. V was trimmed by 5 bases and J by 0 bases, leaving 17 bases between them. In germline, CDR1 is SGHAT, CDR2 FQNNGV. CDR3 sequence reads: CASSKDRKLLAKNIQYF. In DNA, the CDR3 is TGTGCCAGCAGCAAGGACCGAAAATTATTAGCCAAAAACATTCAGTACTTC. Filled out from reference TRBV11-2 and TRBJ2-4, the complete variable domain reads EAGVAQSPRYKIIEKRQSVAFWCNPISGHATLYWYQQILGQGPKLLIQFQNNGVVDDSQLPKDRFSAERLKGVDSTLKIQPAKLEDSAVYLCASSKDRKLLAKNIQYFGAGTRLSVL.

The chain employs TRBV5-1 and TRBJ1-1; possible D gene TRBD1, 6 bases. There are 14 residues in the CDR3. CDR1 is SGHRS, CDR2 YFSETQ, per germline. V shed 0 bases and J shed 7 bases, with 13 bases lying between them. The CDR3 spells CASSLVGTQFEAFF. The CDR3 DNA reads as TGCGCCAGCAGCTTGGTTGGGACACAATTTGAAGCTTTCTTT.

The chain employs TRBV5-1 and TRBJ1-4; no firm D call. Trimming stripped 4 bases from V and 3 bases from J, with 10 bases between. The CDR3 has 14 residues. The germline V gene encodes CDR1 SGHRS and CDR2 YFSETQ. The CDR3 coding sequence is TGCGCCAGCAGCCCGGGGTGGGCTAATGAAAAACTGTTTTTT. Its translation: CASSPGWANEKLFF.

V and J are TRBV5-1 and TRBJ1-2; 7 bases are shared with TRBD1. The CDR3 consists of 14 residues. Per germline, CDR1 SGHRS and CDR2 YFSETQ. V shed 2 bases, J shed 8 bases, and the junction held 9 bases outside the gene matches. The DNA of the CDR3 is TGCGCCAGCAGCTTATCCGGGACAGAAAACGGCTACACCTTC. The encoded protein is CASSLSGTENGYTF. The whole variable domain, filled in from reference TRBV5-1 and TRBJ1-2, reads KAGVTQTPRYLIKTRGQQVTLSCSPISGHRSVSWYQQTPGQGLQFLFEYFSETQRNKGNFPGRFSGRQFSNSRSEMNVSTLELGDSALYLCASSLSGTENGYTFGSGTRLTVV.

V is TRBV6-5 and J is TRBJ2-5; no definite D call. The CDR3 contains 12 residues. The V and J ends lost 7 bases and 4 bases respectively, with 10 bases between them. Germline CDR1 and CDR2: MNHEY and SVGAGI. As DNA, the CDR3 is TGTGCCAGCAATCAGCGCCGAGAGACCCAGTACTTC. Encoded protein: CASNQRRETQYF.

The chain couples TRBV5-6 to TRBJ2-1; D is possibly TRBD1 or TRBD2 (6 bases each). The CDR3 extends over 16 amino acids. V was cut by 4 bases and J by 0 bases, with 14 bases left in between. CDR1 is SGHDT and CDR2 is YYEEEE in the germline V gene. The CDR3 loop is CASSPGGQLSYNEQFF. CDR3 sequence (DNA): TGTGCCAGCAGCCCCGGGGGCCAGCTCTCCTACAATGAGCAGTTCTTC.

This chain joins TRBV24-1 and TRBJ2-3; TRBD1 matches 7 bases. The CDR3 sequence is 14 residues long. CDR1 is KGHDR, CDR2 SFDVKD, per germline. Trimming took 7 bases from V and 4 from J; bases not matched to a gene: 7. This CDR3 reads CATSRTGIADTQYF. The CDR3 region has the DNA TGTGCCACCAGCCGGACAGGAATCGCAGATACGCAGTATTTT.